This T cell receptor beta chain was captured in a study of cytomegalovirus exposure and HLA in healthy donors. This CDR3 is 15 amino acids long. The germline V and J ends were trimmed by 1 base and 7 bases, with 13 bases remaining between them. Per the germline V gene, CDR1 is LGHNA and CDR2 is YSLEER. Assay used: immunoSEQ multiplex PCR; TCRdb lists only in-frame clones, some missing. The sample has some 250,000 clones; around 90% are singletons. Study-wide results and caveats: In vitro confirmation showed three CMV-associated chains to be CMV antigen specific. Subsequent analysis showed first-cohort TCR clusters tending to co-occur in some 120 validation repertoires. Cytomegalovirus-associated TCR beta chains were listed, numbering approximately 150. Accounts indicate the classifier identified cytomegalovirus status with strong specificity and sensitivity.

On this clone: Its antigen is unknown.

The source is a woman under 30 in good health and CMV-seronegative. V usage is TRBV4-3 and J usage is TRBJ2-2; a weak D match, TRBD1 (5 bases). Sample: PBMCs. CDR3 coding DNA: TGCGCCAGCAGCCAAGGCTTCAGGGTTGTCGGGGAGCTGTTTTTT. This gives the protein CASSQGFRVVGELFF.